This T cell receptor (beta chain) comes out of a study of technical replicates of blood from several donors. The ends lost 5 bases at V and 7 bases at J; junction bases unmatched: 9. Germline-derived CDR1 and CDR2 are MNHEY and SMNVEV (reference sequence). The CDR3 is 16 residues long. TCRdb's table, derived via immunoSEQ multiplex PCR, lists solely in-frame clones and lacks some. The sample carries about 69,000 clones, about 90% recorded once. The rearrangement uses TRBV27 and TRBJ2-1, with TRBD2 matching over 12 bases. The sequenced sample consisted of PBMCs. This clonotype was sampled from a human donor in good health. Some clones in this sample may be carry-over from other donors' samples. The CDR3 DNA follows: TGTGCCAGCAGTCTGCTAACTAGCGGGGGGTTTAATGAGCAGTTCTTC. It codes for CASSLLTSGGFNEQFF.